These T cell receptor beta chains were read from a single sample in a study of cytomegalovirus exposure and HLA in healthy donors. Here immunoSEQ multiplex PCR was the method, and the copy in TCRdb shows in-frame clones only, minus some. The sample carries over 150,000 clones, 70% to 80% recorded once. Material: PBMCs. The receptor source for this set is a woman between 40 and 55 years old in good health and CMV-seronegative. Both conserved end residues are part of each CDR3. D genes are given only for firm matches. The size of a clone is reported for some rows only, either as once, few or many, or as a class for expanded clones.

CDR3nt | CDR3aa | j_gene | abundance | v_gene | d_gene
TGCAGCGTGGGCCCTAGCGGGTCCACCGGGGAGCTGTTTTTT | CSVGPSGSTGELFF | TRBJ2-2 | few | TRBV29-1 | TRBD2
TGTGCCAGCAGTGAGACCCGGGCAGGGGGTCAAGAGACCCAGTACTTC | CASSETRAGGQETQYF | TRBJ2-5 | - | TRBV6-1 | TRBD1
TGTGCCCACGGGGGGACAAACACCGGGGAGCTGTTTTTT | CAHGGTNTGELFF | TRBJ2-2 | few | TRBV19 | -
TGCGCCAGCAGCTTGGGGACAGGGGGCTCGGAGACCCAGTACTTC | CASSLGTGGSETQYF | TRBJ2-5 | - | TRBV5-1 | TRBD1
TGTGCCAGCACCCCGGGAGGGTATGGCTACACCTTC | CASTPGGYGYTF | TRBJ1-2 | - | TRBV6-6 | -
TGTGCCGGGAAGAACCAGGTGGGAGACACTGAAGCTTTCTTT | CAGKNQVGDTEAFF | TRBJ1-1 | - | TRBV5-4 | -
TGTGCCAGTGGTCACCCGGGACAGGGGAAGCGGGGGGTATTC | CASGHPGQGKRGVF | TRBJ1-2 | - | TRBV6-1 | TRBD1
TGTGCCAGCAGCTCTATGGGGGCGGACTATGGCTACACCTTC | CASSSMGADYGYTF | TRBJ1-2 | - | TRBV6-6 | -
TGCGCCAGCAGCTTAATCCCAGGGGTGGAGCAGCCCCAGCATTTT | CASSLIPGVEQPQHF | TRBJ1-5 | - | TRBV5-1 | -
TGTGCCAGCAGTTTACTGGGGGGGAGCAATCAGCCCCAGCATTTT | CASSLLGGSNQPQHF | TRBJ1-5 | - | TRBV28 | -
TGTGCCATCAGCGCCGGGACTAGCTTTAATGAGCAGTTCTTC | CAISAGTSFNEQFF | TRBJ2-1 | - | TRBV10-3 | TRBD2
TGTGCCAGCAGCCCCAGGGGGAGCCAACCTATTGGCTACACCTTC | CASSPRGSQPIGYTF | TRBJ1-2 | - | TRBV7-2 | TRBD1
TGTGCCAGCAGTTACGAGGCAGGGGTTAATGAAAAACTGTTTTTT | CASSYEAGVNEKLFF | TRBJ1-4 | - | TRBV6-5 | -
TGCAGCGCCTACAGGGCCTACGAGCAGTACTTC | CSAYRAYEQYF | TRBJ2-7 | - | TRBV29-1 | -
TGTGCCAGCAGTCCGGACAGGGTCTATGGCTACACCTTC | CASSPDRVYGYTF | TRBJ1-2 | - | TRBV14 | TRBD1
TGTGCCAGCAGTTACACTGCGGGGACTGAAGCTTTCTTT | CASSYTAGTEAFF | TRBJ1-1 | few | TRBV6-5 | -
TGCGCCAGCAGCTCCCAGACAGGGACCACCTACGAGCAGTACTTC | CASSSQTGTTYEQYF | TRBJ2-7 | - | TRBV5-1 | TRBD1
TGTGCCAGTCCCAGAAGCAGGGTGCAGCCTGAGCAGTTCTTC | CASPRSRVQPEQFF | TRBJ2-1 | - | TRBV7-2 | -
TGCGCCAGCAGCTTAGCGGAATTCACAGATACGCAGTATTTT | CASSLAEFTDTQYF | TRBJ2-3 | - | TRBV5-1 | -
TGCGCCAGCAGCTCTGGACTAGCGGGTGAGAGCTCCTACGAGCAGTACTTC | CASSSGLAGESSYEQYF | TRBJ2-7 | once | TRBV5-1 | TRBD2
TGTGCCAGCAGTGAGGTCGGACTCGGCGGGACCCAGTACTTC | CASSEVGLGGTQYF | TRBJ2-5 | - | TRBV6-1 | -
TGTGCCAGCAGTTATTCGCGTCTGAACACTGAAGCTTTCTTT | CASSYSRLNTEAFF | TRBJ1-1 | - | TRBV6-5 | -
TGTGCCAGCAGCTTACAATCAATGAACACTGAAGCTTTCTTT | CASSLQSMNTEAFF | TRBJ1-1 | - | TRBV13 | -
TGTGCCAGTAGTATTGTTCAGTACAATCAGCCCCAGCATTTT | CASSIVQYNQPQHF | TRBJ1-5 | - | TRBV19 | -
TGTGCCAGCCGCAGGGGCCTGGGGGATTCACCCCTCCACTTT | CASRRGLGDSPLHF | TRBJ1-6 | once | TRBV6-4 | -
TGTGCCACCCAGGGAGGGACAGGGGGCAACAATGAGCAGTTCTTC | CATQGGTGGNNEQFF | TRBJ2-1 | few | TRBV6-5 | TRBD1
TGTGCAAGTCGCTACCGGGACAGAATCTACAATGAGCAGTTCTTC | CASRYRDRIYNEQFF | TRBJ2-1 | - | TRBV12-2 | -
TGTGCCAGCACCCGGGACACCCCTAACTATGGCTACACCTTC | CASTRDTPNYGYTF | TRBJ1-2 | once | TRBV9 | -
TGCGCCAGCAGCCCTACCGGGACTAGCGGACACAATGAGCAGTTCTTC | CASSPTGTSGHNEQFF | TRBJ2-1 | - | TRBV5-1 | TRBD2
TGTGCCAGCAGTGAAGGAGGCTGGGAGCAGTACTTC | CASSEGGWEQYF | TRBJ2-7 | - | TRBV6-1 | -
TGTGCCTGGAGTCGACTAGCGACGAACACCGGGGAGCTGTTTTTT | CAWSRLATNTGELFF | TRBJ2-2 | - | TRBV30 | TRBD2
TGTGCCAGCAGTGAAGTATGGAGCTATGGCTACACCTTC | CASSEVWSYGYTF | TRBJ1-2 | few | TRBV6-1 | -
TGTGCCAGCATCTTGGGGGGTACAGAGACCCAGTACTTC | CASILGGTETQYF | TRBJ2-5 | - | TRBV28 | -
TGCGCCAGCAGCTTGGCCGGGACAGGGGGCACTGAAGCTTTCTTT | CASSLAGTGGTEAFF | TRBJ1-1 | - | TRBV5-1 | TRBD1
TGTGCCAGCAGCTTAATAGGACAGGGACCGTATAGCAATCAGCCCCAGCATTTT | CASSLIGQGPYSNQPQHF | TRBJ1-5 | - | TRBV7-8 | TRBD1
TGTGCCAGCAGCCGAGAGCGCGGGAGCTATGGCTACACCTTC | CASSRERGSYGYTF | TRBJ1-2 | once | TRBV13 | -
TGTGCCAGCAGCGTAGAGGGGGTAGATACGCAGTATTTT | CASSVEGVDTQYF | TRBJ2-3 | - | TRBV9 | -
TGTGCCAGCAGCTTAGCCCTCCGCTATGGCTACACCTTC | CASSLALRYGYTF | TRBJ1-2 | - | TRBV11-3 | -
TGTGCCAGCAGTGACAGCAACTATGGCTACACCTTC | CASSDSNYGYTF | TRBJ1-2 | - | TRBV6-5 | -
TGTGCCAGTAGTAGGGACAGGGGCGCAACTAATGAAAAACTGTTTTTT | CASSRDRGATNEKLFF | TRBJ1-4 | - | TRBV19 | TRBD1